One T cell receptor beta chain is described in this entry. The source of the sample is a study of blood T cell repertoires in COVID-19. Study at large: From the United States, Italy and Spain came samples of acute and convalescent COVID-19. In each case, the material was cDNA or gDNA derived from T cells, B-cell-depleted T cells, or PBMCs.

Sequenced by immunoSEQ multiplex PCR; TCRdb stores in-frame clones only, minus some. The data contain 180,000 or so clones, approximately 91% of them singletons. The V gene's germline CDR1 is MGHRA and CDR2 YSYEKL. V lost 4 bases and J lost 7, with 14 bases in between. The CDR3 length is 15 residues. Enrolled through a virtual design, the participants were between roughly 18 and 95 years of age and came from about two dozen US areas. All recovered Cohort 3 donors got two negative PCRs, got clearance, or saw symptom resolution. The sequence was obtained from a woman between 18 and 29 years old who had recovered from COVID-19. The sequencing input was PBMCs or T cells enriched from blood (not recorded which). This sequence joins TRBV4-1 and TRBJ1-6, with a weak D call TRBD1 (5 bases). The CDR3 DNA sequence: TGCGCCAGCAGCCTAACCCAGGGTGGAAATTCACCCCTCCACTTT. This encodes CASSLTQGGNSPLHF.